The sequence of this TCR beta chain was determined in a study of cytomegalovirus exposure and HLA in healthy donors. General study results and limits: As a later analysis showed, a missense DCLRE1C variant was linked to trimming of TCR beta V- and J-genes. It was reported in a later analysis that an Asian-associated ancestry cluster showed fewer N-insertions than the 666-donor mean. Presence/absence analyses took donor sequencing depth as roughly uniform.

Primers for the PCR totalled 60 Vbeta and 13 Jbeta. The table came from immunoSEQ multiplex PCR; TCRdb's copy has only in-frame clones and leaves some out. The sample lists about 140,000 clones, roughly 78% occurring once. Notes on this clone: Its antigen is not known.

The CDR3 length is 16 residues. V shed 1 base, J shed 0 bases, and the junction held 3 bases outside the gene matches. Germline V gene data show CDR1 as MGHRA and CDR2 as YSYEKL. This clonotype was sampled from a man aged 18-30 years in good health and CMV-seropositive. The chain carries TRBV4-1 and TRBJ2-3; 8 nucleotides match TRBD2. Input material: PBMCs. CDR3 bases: TGCGCCAGCAGCCAAGGTACTAGCGGAAGCACAGATACGCAGTATTTT. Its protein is CASSQGTSGSTDTQYF.